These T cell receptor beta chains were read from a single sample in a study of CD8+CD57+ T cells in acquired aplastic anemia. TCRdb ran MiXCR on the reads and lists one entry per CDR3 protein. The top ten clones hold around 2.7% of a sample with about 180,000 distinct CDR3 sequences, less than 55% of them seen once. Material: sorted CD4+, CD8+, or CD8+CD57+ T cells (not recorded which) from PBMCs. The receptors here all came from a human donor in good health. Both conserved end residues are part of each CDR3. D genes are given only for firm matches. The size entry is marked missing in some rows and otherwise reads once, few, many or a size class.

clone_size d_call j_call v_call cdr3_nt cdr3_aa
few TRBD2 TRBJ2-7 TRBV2 TGTGCCAGCAAGGGGACTAGCGGGCTTTTTGGGCAGTACTTC CASKGTSGLFGQYF
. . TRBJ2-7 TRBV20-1 TGCAGTGCTCATGGGACGGCCTCCTACGAGCAGTACTTC CSAHGTASYEQYF
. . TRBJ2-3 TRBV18 TGTGCCAGCTCACCGTTATCGACTGCCACTAGCACAGATACGCAGTATTTT CASSPLSTATSTDTQYF
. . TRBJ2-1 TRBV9 TGTGCCAGCAGCCAAAACAGGGGAGGATACGGTGAGCAGTTCTTC CASSQNRGGYGEQFF
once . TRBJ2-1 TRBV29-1 TGCAGCGTTGAAATGTCTAGCGTTCTTATTGAGCAGTTCTTC CSVEMSSVLIEQFF
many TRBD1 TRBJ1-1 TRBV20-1 TGCAGTGCCTTACAGGGGGCTGGGTCCACTGAAGCTTTCTTT CSALQGAGSTEAFF
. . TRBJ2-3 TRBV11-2 TGTGCCAGCAGCTTAAGGCCAATGTTCACAGATACGCAGTATTTT CASSLRPMFTDTQYF
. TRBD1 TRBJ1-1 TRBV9 TGTGCCAGCAGCGGAGGGACAGGGAAGAACACTGAAGCTTTCTTT CASSGGTGKNTEAFF
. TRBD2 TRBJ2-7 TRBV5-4 TGTGCCAGCAGCCTAGCGGGGCAGGGTTTCTACGAGCAGTACTTC CASSLAGQGFYEQYF
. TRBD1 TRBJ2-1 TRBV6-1 TGTGCCAGCAGTCATTTACAGGGGGCATCCAATGAGCAGTTCTTC CASSHLQGASNEQFF
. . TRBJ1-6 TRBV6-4 TGTGCCAGCAGTGACTCGACAGACCGCCGTTCACCCCTCCACTTT CASSDSTDRRSPLHF
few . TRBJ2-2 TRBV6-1 TGTGCCAGCTCACCACCGAAGCGGTTAGGGACCGGGGAGCTGTTTTTT CASSPPKRLGTGELFF
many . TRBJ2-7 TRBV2 TGTGCCAGCTTAAGCCCCCCCCCGGGCCCCTACGAGCAGTACTTC CASLSPPPGPYEQYF
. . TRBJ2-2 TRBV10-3 TGTGCCATCAGTGATATGTCGCAAGCCGGGGAGCTGTTTTTT CAISDMSQAGELFF
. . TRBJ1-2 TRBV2 TGTGCCAGCAGTGATTACCGAGAAGGCTACACCTTC CASSDYREGYTF